This T cell receptor beta chain comes out of a study of STAT3 mutations in large granular lymphocyte leukemia. Study findings and constraints: Every T-LGLL patient had at least one immunodominant TCRbeta clonotype.

Profiling relied on immunoSEQ multiplex PCR, and the TCRdb table lists in-frame clones only, not all of them. The sample has approximately 8,200 clones, roughly nine tenths seen once. Concerning this clone: The antigen remains undetermined.

Germline-derived CDR1 and CDR2 are MNHEY and SMNVEV (reference sequence). CDR3 size: 14 residues. The germline V and J ends were trimmed by 6 bases and 2 bases, with 14 bases remaining between them. The chain is built from TRBV27 and TRBJ2-7, with D perhaps TRBD1 or TRBD2 (5 bases each). The sequencing sample was made of peripheral blood mononuclear cells. The receptor was derived from an older man with T-cell large granular lymphocyte leukemia. Some clones in this sample may be carry-over from other donors' samples. CDR3 nucleotide sequence: TGTGCCAGCAGCCGGGTTGGGGGACCCTACGAGCAGTACTTC. The encoded protein is CASSRVGGPYEQYF.